The source of this TCR beta chain is a study of sequential checkpoint blockade in melanoma (dated by TCRdb to about 2019). For the wider study: Using 1:1 randomization, the trial assigned patients either to first-line nivolumab followed by ipilimumab (arm A) or to ipilimumab followed by nivolumab (arm B). Maintenance nivolumab was given following each of the two trial sequences. TCRbeta immunosequencing was performed on DNA from roughly 90 pretreatment melanoma tumor samples. For about two dozen patients, matched tumor biopsies were obtained before treatment and at week 13, following single-agent nivolumab (arm A) or ipilimumab (arm B). In 60% to 85% of the matched pre- and post-treatment tumor biopsy pairs, both biopsies came from the same lesion. Paper-wide results and their limitations: Tumor T-cell fraction and clonality were found to correlate with PD-L1 staining and CD8+ T-cell counts but not with mutational load. Larger, independent patient cohorts are needed to validate the response-prediction model that combines TCR metrics and mutation burden. Small sample sizes and reduced statistical power limited the within-arm analyses of tumor T-cell fraction. Achieving clinical benefit was about 30 times more likely for patients whose tumor T-cell fraction and clonality increased by week 13. Among patients in the nivolumab-first arm (arm A), tumor TIL clonality before treatment was associated with response (P = .04).

A remark on this clone: It has no known antigen specificity. No much larger clonotype is one base removed from it; base qualities were not supplied.

CDR1 and CDR2 are read off the germline V gene as MNHGY and SAAAGT. V is shortened by 4 bases, J by 2 bases, and the region joining them spans 9 bases. The CDR3 runs 14 amino acids, cysteine and phenylalanine included. This entry keeps only the CDR3 DNA: 42 bases, framed from base 1. The treatment or condition label, read with the paper, signifies: randomized to nivolumab then ipilimumab (arm A) or the reverse (arm B). Prior DNA-damaging chemotherapy had not been received by any trial patient. The samples were obtained from melanoma patients enrolled in CheckMate 064, an open-label, randomized phase II trial testing sequential checkpoint blockade. Genomic DNA from formalin-fixed paraffin-embedded (FFPE) tissue samples was used for tumor TCR sequencing. TCRbeta CDR3 regions were immunosequenced from genomic DNA with the immunoSEQ Assay. Prior to high-throughput sequencing, genomic DNA was amplified by bias-controlled multiplex PCR. The paper's processing steps were these. To quantify the absolute abundance of each unique TCRbeta CDR3 region, the sequences were collapsed and filtered. Clonality, defined as 1 minus Pielou's evenness, was calculated using only productive rearrangements. Tumor T-cell fraction was computed by normalizing TCRbeta template counts to usable DNA, estimated from several housekeeping genes. A previously published method was used to identify clones with significantly greater frequencies in on-treatment samples than in baseline samples. Held by TCRdb, this immuneACCESS table contains in-frame sequences only and omits some clones. Under half of the omission traces to an unresolved V gene where checked; the cause of the rest is unknown. V and J calls and clone size are as listed in that table; D and trimming were resolved from the DNA. Across this sample there are fewer than 3,000 clones, with under 30% seen only once. Clones ranked in the top ten supply over 8.5% of the sample.

The TCR sequence derives from a human donor with melanoma. The chain couples TRBV6-8 to TRBJ2-1, with the D gene call left open. Sequencing was performed on tumor tissue (inferred from file names), taken from a patient given nivolumab and ipilimumab in sequence. The CDR3 corresponds to CASSSQSPYNEQFF. The DNA sequence reads TGTGCCAGCAGTTCCCAGAGCCCCTACAATGAGCAGTTCTTC.